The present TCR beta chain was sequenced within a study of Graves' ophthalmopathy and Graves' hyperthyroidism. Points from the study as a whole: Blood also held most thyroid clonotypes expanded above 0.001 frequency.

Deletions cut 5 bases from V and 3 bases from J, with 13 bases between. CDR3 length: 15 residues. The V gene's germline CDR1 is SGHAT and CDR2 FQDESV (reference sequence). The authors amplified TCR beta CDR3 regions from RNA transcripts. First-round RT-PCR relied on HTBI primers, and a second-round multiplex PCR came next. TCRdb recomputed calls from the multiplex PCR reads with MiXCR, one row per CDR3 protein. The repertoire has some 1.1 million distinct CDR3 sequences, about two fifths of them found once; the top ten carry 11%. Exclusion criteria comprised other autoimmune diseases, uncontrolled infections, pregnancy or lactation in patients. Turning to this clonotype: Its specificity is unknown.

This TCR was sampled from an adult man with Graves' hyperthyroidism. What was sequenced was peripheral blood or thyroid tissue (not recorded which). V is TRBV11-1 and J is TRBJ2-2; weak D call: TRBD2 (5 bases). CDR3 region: CASSVGRDDTGELFF. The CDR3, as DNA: TGTGCCAGCAGCGTAGGACGGGATGACACCGGGGAGCTGTTTTTT.